The clone carrying this T cell receptor (beta chain) was observed a handful of times. Its antigen is as yet unknown. It was with 60 Vbeta and 13 Jbeta primers that the PCR ran. TCRdb keeps only in-frame clones here, not all; method: immunoSEQ multiplex PCR. The data contain approximately 150,000 clones, around 78% of them singletons. These data originate in a study of cytomegalovirus exposure and HLA in healthy donors. Whole-study results and caveats: Usually a TCR sequence was rare, but some public TCRs were found in many donors. A previous analysis found most TCR beta V segments productive roughly 87% or roughly 30% of the time.

Germline V gene data show CDR1 as KGHSH and CDR2 as LQKENI. This CDR3 is built from 14 residues. V lost 2 bases and J 5 bases, leaving 12 bases between the germline ends. The receptor was derived from a woman in her late teens or twenties in good health and CMV-seronegative. The rearrangement joins TRBV18 to TRBJ2-5, with D possibly TRBD2 on 6 matching bases. Material for sequencing was PBMCs. The CDR3 loop is CASSPFGGDETQYF. CDR3 nucleotides: TGTGCCAGCTCACCATTCGGGGGAGATGAGACCCAGTACTTC.